What follows are 18 T cell receptor beta chains derived from one specimen sequenced in a study of CD8 T cells in Susac syndrome. Reverse transcription of roughly 0.45 to 1 ug RNA used random hexamers. One entry per CDR3 protein, called by TCRdb with MiXCR from the immunoSEQ multiplex PCR reads. The sample yields roughly 180,000 distinct CDR3 sequences, roughly 94% seen once. Sequencing input: CD4+ T cells from PBMCs. The receptors stem from a human donor with Susac syndrome.

V is TRBV13 and J is TRBJ2-6; D is perhaps TRBD1 or TRBD2 (5 bases each). Trimming stripped 5 bases from V and 1 base from J, with 21 bases between. The V gene's germline CDR1 is PRHDT and CDR2 FYEKMQ (reference sequence). The CDR3 is made up of 19 amino acids. The CDR3 sequence is CASSPDRGRSESGANVLTF. The CDR3 nucleotides are TGTGCCAGCAGCCCCGACCGGGGCAGGTCGGAATCTGGGGCCAACGTCCTGACTTTC.

The rearrangement links TRBV5-1 to TRBJ2-2; D is possibly TRBD2 (6 bases). Germline-derived CDR1 and CDR2 are SGHRS and YFSETQ. The V end was cut by 4 bases, the J end by 5 bases, with 15 bases between. The CDR3 covers 15 residues. Here the CDR3 reads CASSEGSGGTGELFF. The CDR3 DNA sequence: TGCGCCAGCAGCGAGGGAAGCGGAGGGACCGGGGAGCTGTTTTTT.

The chain links TRBV7-6 to TRBJ2-7; 7 nucleotides align to TRBD1. Per germline, CDR1 SGHVS and CDR2 FNYEAQ. V gave up 5 bases and J gave up 3 bases; unmatched junction bases: 13. The CDR3 is 16 amino acids. The CDR3 spells CASSPRDSLAYYEQYF. CDR3 sequence (DNA): TGTGCCAGCAGCCCCCGGGACAGTTTGGCTTACTACGAGCAGTACTTC. The variable domain in full, completed from reference TRBV7-6 and TRBJ2-7, reads GAGVSQSPRYKVTKRGQDVALRCDPISGHVSLYWYRQALGQGPEFLTYFNYEAQQDKSGLPNDRFSAERPEGSISTLTIQRTEQRDSAMYRCASSPRDSLAYYEQYFGPGTRLTVT.

This chain joins TRBV24-1 and TRBJ1-2; D perhaps matches TRBD1 (5 bases). The CDR3 sequence is 16 residues long. Germline-derived CDR1 and CDR2 are KGHDR and SFDVKD. Trimming removed 8 bases from V and 4 bases from J, with 22 bases in between. DNA for the CDR3: TGTGCCACCAAGGGGCCTGTCGGGTCCTCTATCTATGGCTACACCTTC. It translates to CATKGPVGSSIYGYTF.

The chain has TRBV6-1 and TRBJ2-1; TRBD2 matches 16 bases. The CDR3 has 16 amino acids. J lost 6 bases, V lost 7 bases, and 6 bases had no gene match. Looked up from germline, CDR1 is MNHNS and CDR2 is SASEGT. The CDR3 loop is CASTGTSGRVINEQFF. As DNA, the CDR3 is TGTGCCAGCACCGGGACTAGCGGGAGGGTCATCAATGAGCAGTTCTTC.

CDR3 sequence reads: CSGGLLNGNTEAFF. The CDR3 bases are TGCAGCGGGGGGCTGCTGAACGGGAACACTGAAGCTTTCTTT. This chain connects TRBV29-1 to TRBJ1-1, with a possible D match to TRBD1 (6 bases). Germline V gives CDR1 SQVTM, CDR2 ANQGSEA. The CDR3 has 14 amino acids. Trimming took 7 bases from V and 1 from J, leaving 16 bases between them.

The chain combines TRBV20-1 with TRBJ1-2; D perhaps matches TRBD1 (5 bases). Germline values: CDR1 DFQATT, CDR2 SNEGSKA (reference sequence). V lost 3 bases, J lost 4 bases, and 12 bases lay in between. The CDR3 contains 13 residues. The CDR3 region is CSASAGLSYGYTF. In DNA, the CDR3 is TGCAGTGCTAGTGCGGGACTAAGCTATGGCTACACCTTC.

The chain uses TRBV5-4 and TRBJ2-5; D is possibly TRBD1 or TRBD2 (6 bases each). The germline V gene has CDR1 SGHNT and CDR2 YYREEE (reference sequence). The ends were cut back, 4 bases at V and 5 bases at J, with 18 bases in the middle. The CDR3 contains 15 residues. The CDR3 loop is CASSPSIGGLETQYF. As DNA, the CDR3 is TGTGCCAGCAGCCCAAGTATTGGGGGGCTCGAGACCCAGTACTTC. Using reference TRBV5-4 and TRBJ2-5 for the parts outside the CDR3, the full variable domain is ETGVTQSPTHLIKTRGQQVTLRCSSQSGHNTVSWYQQALGQGPQFIFQYYREEENGRGNFPPRFSGLQFPNYSSELNVNALELDDSALYLCASSPSIGGLETQYFGPGTRLLVL.

This clonotype was counted only a few times. The gene calls are TRBV29-1 and TRBJ2-5, with TRBD1 as a possible D gene (6 bases). The CDR3 has 14 residues. In germline, CDR1 is SQVTM, CDR2 ANQGSEA. Between the trimmed V and J ends, which lost 1 base and 1 base, there was a span of 10 bases. The CDR3 loop reads CSVEVAGVQETQYF. CDR3 coding DNA: TGCAGCGTTGAAGTTGCAGGGGTCCAAGAGACCCAGTACTTC.

The J gene is TRBJ1-4, the V gene TRBV12-3 or TRBV12-4; D remains ambiguous. Trimming removed 3 bases at V and 5 bases at J, with 7 bases between. The CDR3 has 13 amino acids. The CDR3 spells CASSFSGNEKLFF. The CDR3 coding sequence is TGTGCCAGCAGTTTCTCCGGGAATGAAAAACTGTTTTTT.

This chain uses TRBV2 with TRBJ2-1; D gene unclear. This CDR3 comprises 13 residues. CDR1 SNHLY and CDR2 FYNNEI come from the germline V gene. Trimming removed 1 base from V and 9 bases from J, with 10 bases in between. This CDR3 reads CASSEVRWFEQFF. The CDR3 DNA reads TGTGCCAGCAGTGAAGTACGGTGGTTTGAGCAGTTCTTC.

The chain links TRBV6-5 to TRBJ1-1, with TRBD1 as a possible D gene (5 bases). Germline V CDR1 and CDR2: MNHEY, SVGAGI. V lost 7 bases, J lost 11 bases, and 17 bases lay in between. The CDR3 consists of 12 residues. The CDR3 spells CASTPVGGLAFF. DNA of the CDR3: TGTGCCAGCACCCCCGTGGGGGGTTTGGCTTTCTTT.

The V and J genes are TRBV18 and TRBJ2-1; 14 bases map to TRBD2. Trimming took 2 bases from V and 6 from J; bases not matched to a gene: 3. Germline CDR1 is KGHSH and CDR2 is LQKENI. The CDR3 is made up of 16 amino acids. Here the CDR3 DNA reads TGTGCCAGCTCACCATCCGGGACTAGCGGGAGCAATGAGCAGTTCTTC. Translation gives CASSPSGTSGSNEQFF.

This clonotype appeared once. CDR3 bases: TGTGCCAGCAGCGTAAGGACAGGGGATTCACCCCTCCACTTT. Protein product: CASSVRTGDSPLHF. The chain combines TRBV9 with TRBJ1-6, with 9 bases aligning to TRBD1. The V gene's germline CDR1 is SGDLS and CDR2 YYNGEE. The CDR3 covers 14 residues. V dropped 1 base and J dropped 8; count of bases not matched to a gene: 1.

The V gene is TRBV6-2 or TRBV6-3, the J gene TRBJ2-5, with 10 bases lining up with TRBD2. Germline CDR1 and CDR2: MNHEY and SVGEGT. V lost 7 bases, J lost 5 bases, and 10 bases stayed unmatched. CDR3 length: 15 residues. CDR3 bases: TGTGCCAGCACCCAGCCCAGCGGGAGGGGGGAGACCCAGTACTTC. It specifies CASTQPSGRGETQYF.

The chain recombines TRBV12-3 or TRBV12-4 with TRBJ2-7; D is possibly TRBD1 or TRBD2 (6 bases each). The length of the CDR3 is 14 residues. The V end lost 8 bases, the J end lost 9 bases, and 23 bases lay between the germline ends. The DNA of the CDR3 is TGTGCCAGCTCGAAGACAGGCGACTGGGACTGGCAGTACTTC. It specifies CASSKTGDWDWQYF.

This chain joins TRBV28 and TRBJ2-3; weak D call: TRBD2 (5 bases). V gave up 4 bases and J gave up 0 bases, with 17 bases separating them. The CDR3 spans 17 residues. Germline V gene data show CDR1 as MDHEN and CDR2 as SYDVKM. CDR3 loop: CASSSPFSATSTDTQYF. The CDR3 coding sequence is TGTGCCAGCAGTTCCCCCTTTAGCGCGACTAGCACAGATACGCAGTATTTT.

This chain connects TRBV20-1 to TRBJ2-1; 8 bases fit TRBD2. Trimming cost V 6 bases and J 9 bases; bases outside gene matches: 19. The CDR3 runs 16 residues. Germline V CDR1 and CDR2: DFQATT, SNEGSKA (reference sequence). The CDR3 sequence: CSAERATGGPLGEQFF. DNA for the CDR3: TGCAGTGCCGAAAGAGCGACGGGGGGGCCTTTAGGTGAGCAGTTCTTC.